This T cell receptor (beta chain) was recorded in a study of blood T cell repertoires in COVID-19. For the study at large: The analysed material was cDNA or gDNA that came from T cells, B-cell-depleted T cells, or PBMCs.

Source study methods: Quantification of nucleated cells was approximated via reference gene primer amplification. This table comes from immunoSEQ multiplex PCR, and its TCRdb copy is limited to in-frame clones, with some not included. V, J and clone size reflect that table, while D and trimming were determined from the DNA. The sample yields under 200,000 clones, approximately 80% seen once. Donors of Cohort 3 who recovered were those that had two negative PCRs, clearance, or symptom resolution. The CDR3 contains 13 residues. The J segment lost 8 bases and the V segment lost 4 bases, leaving 5 bases of the junction unmatched. The germline CDR1 and CDR2 sequences are SGHDT and YYEEEE. This clone occurred a few times.

This rearrangement joins TRBV5-6 to TRBJ2-1; 8 nucleotides match TRBD1. Sequencing used PBMCs or T cells enriched from blood (not recorded which). The source of this sequence is a middle-aged man who had recovered from COVID-19. Here the CDR3 reads CASSPTGVDEQFF. CDR3 bases: TGTGCCAGCAGCCCGACAGGGGTGGATGAGCAGTTCTTC.